One sample yielded the 8 T cell receptor beta chains listed below, sequenced in a study of cytomegalovirus exposure and HLA in healthy donors (TCRdb year 2017). Libraries were prepared through the immunoSEQ multiplex PCR assay. TCRdb took this table from immuneACCESS and kept in-frame rearrangements with V and J called. Such tables lack part of the clones; where checked against another copy, unresolved V genes explain under half of the gap, and the rest is unexplained. Across this sample there are 100,000 to 150,000 clones, with around 92% seen only once. Jointly, the top ten make up around 3.1% of the sample. What was sequenced was PBMCs. These receptors all come from a young man in good health and CMV-seronegative.

This chain joins TRBV5-1 and TRBJ1-1, with 9 bases fitting TRBD1. The germline V gene encodes CDR1 SGHRS and CDR2 YFSETQ. The J segment lost 7 bases and the V segment lost 4 bases, leaving 17 bases of the junction unmatched. This CDR3 spans 17 amino acids. For the CDR3, the DNA is TGCGCCAGCAGCGCAACCGGGACAGGGTCTGGTTTGGGTGAAGCTTTCTTT. Translation: CASSATGTGSGLGEAFF.

The J gene is TRBJ1-5, the V gene TRBV9; the D is unclear. CDR3 length equals 13 residues. Trimming took 2 bases from V and 7 from J, leaving 10 bases between them. CDR1 is SGDLS and CDR2 is YYNGEE in the germline V gene. CDR3 amino acids: CASSVSPGQPQHF. In DNA, the CDR3 is TGTGCCAGCAGCGTCTCACCGGGGCAGCCCCAGCATTTT.

The CDR3 loop reads CASSFSQNQPQHF. The CDR3 nucleotides are TGTGCCAGCAGTTTCTCCCAGAATCAGCCCCAGCATTTT. The V gene is TRBV7-6, the J gene TRBJ1-5; D ambiguous. The CDR3 has 13 residues. V was pared by 6 bases and J by 4 bases, with 10 bases between. The germline gives CDR1 SGHVS, CDR2 FNYEAQ.

The V gene is TRBV5-1, the J gene TRBJ2-1; unclear D gene. The CDR3 extends over 14 amino acids. Germline V gene data show CDR1 as SGHRS and CDR2 as YFSETQ. V was trimmed by 5 bases and J by 9 bases, leaving 18 bases between them. This CDR3 is CASRIGPDTIEQFF. The CDR3 DNA reads TGCGCCAGCAGGATTGGCCCCGATACAATTGAGCAGTTCTTC.

The rearrangement joins TRBV7-6 to TRBJ2-1, with TRBD1 matching 7 bases. CDR3 size: 17 residues. CDR1 SGHVS and CDR2 FNYEAQ come from the germline V gene. The V and J ends lost 2 bases and 0 bases, in that order; junction bases with no gene match: 7. CDR3 in amino acids: CASSLRDSRSSYNEQFF. Here the CDR3 DNA reads TGTGCCAGCAGCTTAAGGGACAGCAGGAGCTCCTACAATGAGCAGTTCTTC.

The chain is built from TRBV29-1 and TRBJ2-3; 12 bases map to TRBD1. CDR1 SQVTM and CDR2 ANQGSEA come from the germline V gene. This CDR3 contains 16 residues. The junction had 9 bases not matched to a gene; V was cut back by 0 bases and J by 8 bases. This CDR3 reads CSVEDSAGQGAVTQYF. The CDR3 DNA reads as TGCAGCGTTGAAGATTCCGCGGGACAGGGGGCCGTTACGCAGTATTTT.

This clone has just one count. The gene calls are TRBV5-6 and TRBJ2-5, with D perhaps matching TRBD2 (5 bases). Trimming shortened V by 1 base and J by 5 bases, and 12 bases separated the two germline ends. Germline loops: CDR1 SGHDT, CDR2 YYEEEE. This CDR3 comprises 14 residues. The CDR3 protein is CASSLWGDQETQYF. The CDR3 nucleotides read TGTGCCAGCAGCTTGTGGGGAGATCAGGAGACCCAGTACTTC.

V and J are TRBV19 and TRBJ2-7; 10 nucleotides align to TRBD1. From germline, CDR1 is LNHDA and CDR2 SQIVND (reference sequence). This CDR3 region has 15 residues. With V trimmed by 9 bases and J by 1 base, 9 bases remained unmatched. The chain's CDR3 is CASKPGQGLSYEQYF. As DNA, the CDR3 is TGTGCCAGCAAACCGGGACAGGGGTTATCCTACGAGCAGTACTTC.